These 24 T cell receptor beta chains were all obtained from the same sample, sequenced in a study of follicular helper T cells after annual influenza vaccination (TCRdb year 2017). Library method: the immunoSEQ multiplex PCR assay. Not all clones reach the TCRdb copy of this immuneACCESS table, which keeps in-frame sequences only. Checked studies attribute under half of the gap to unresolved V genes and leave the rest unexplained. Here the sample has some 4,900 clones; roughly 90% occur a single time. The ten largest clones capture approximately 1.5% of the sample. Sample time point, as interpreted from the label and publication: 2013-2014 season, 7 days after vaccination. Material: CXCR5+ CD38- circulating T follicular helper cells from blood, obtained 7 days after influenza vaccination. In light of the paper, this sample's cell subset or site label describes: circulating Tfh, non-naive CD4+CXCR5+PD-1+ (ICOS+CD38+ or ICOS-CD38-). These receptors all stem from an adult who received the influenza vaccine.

The CDR3 sequence: CASSVDRGEKLFF. DNA of the CDR3: TGTGCCAGCAGCGTTGACAGGGGTGAAAAACTGTTTTTT. The genes are TRBV2 and TRBJ1-4; 8 bases align to TRBD1. Germline trimming cut 6 bases from V and 7 bases from J; bases unmatched to any gene: 4. This CDR3 comprises 13 residues. Germline loops: CDR1 SNHLY, CDR2 FYNNEI.

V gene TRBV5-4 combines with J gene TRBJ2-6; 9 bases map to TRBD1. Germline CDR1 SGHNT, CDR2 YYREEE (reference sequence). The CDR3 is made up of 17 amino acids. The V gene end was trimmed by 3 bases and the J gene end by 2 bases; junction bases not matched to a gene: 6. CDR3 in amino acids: CASSSSRDRAGANVLTF. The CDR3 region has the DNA TGTGCCAGCAGCTCGTCCCGGGACAGGGCTGGGGCCAACGTCCTGACTTTC.

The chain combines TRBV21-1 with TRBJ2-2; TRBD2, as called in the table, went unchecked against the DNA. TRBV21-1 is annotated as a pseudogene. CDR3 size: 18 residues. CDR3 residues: CASSTENAGRPNTGELFF. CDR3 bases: TGTGCCAGCAGCACCGAGAACGCGGGGAGACCGAACACCGGGGAGCTGTTTTTT.

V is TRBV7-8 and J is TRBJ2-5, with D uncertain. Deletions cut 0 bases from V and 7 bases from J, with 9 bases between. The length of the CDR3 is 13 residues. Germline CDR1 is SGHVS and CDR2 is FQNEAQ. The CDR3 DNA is TGTGCCAGCAGCTTAGCGGCGGATGCGACCCAGTACTTC. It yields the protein CASSLAADATQYF.

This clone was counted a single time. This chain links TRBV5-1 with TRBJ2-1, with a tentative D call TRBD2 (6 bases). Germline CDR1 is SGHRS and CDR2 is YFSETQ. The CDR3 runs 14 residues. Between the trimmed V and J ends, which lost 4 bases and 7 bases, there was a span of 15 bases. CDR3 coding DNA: TGCGCCAGCAGCGTCGGGGACTCTCAAAATGAGCAGTTCTTC. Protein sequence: CASSVGDSQNEQFF.

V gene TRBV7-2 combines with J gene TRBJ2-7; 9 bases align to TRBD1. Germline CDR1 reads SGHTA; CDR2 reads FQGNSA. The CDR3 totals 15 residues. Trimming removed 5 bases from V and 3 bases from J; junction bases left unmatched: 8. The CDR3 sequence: CASSPSGQGLYEQYF. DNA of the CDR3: TGTGCCAGCAGCCCCTCGGGACAGGGACTCTACGAGCAGTACTTC.

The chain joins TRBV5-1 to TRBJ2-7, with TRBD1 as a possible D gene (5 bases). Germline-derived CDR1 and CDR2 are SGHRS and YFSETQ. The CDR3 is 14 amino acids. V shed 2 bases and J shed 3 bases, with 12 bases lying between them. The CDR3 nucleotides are TGCGCCAGCAGCTTTGTAGGGGATCGCTACGAGCAGTACTTC. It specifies CASSFVGDRYEQYF.

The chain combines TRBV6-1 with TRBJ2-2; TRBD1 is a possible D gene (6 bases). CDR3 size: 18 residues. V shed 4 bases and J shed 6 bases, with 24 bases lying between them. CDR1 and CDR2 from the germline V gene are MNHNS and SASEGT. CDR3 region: CASSGIAGAMPNAGELFF. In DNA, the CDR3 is TGTGCCAGCAGTGGCATCGCAGGGGCTATGCCTAACGCCGGGGAGCTGTTTTTT.

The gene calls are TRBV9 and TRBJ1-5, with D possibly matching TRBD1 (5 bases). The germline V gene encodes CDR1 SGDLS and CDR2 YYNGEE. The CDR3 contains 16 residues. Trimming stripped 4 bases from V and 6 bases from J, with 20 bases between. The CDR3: CASSPGASSKSQPQHF. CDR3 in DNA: TGTGCCAGCAGCCCTGGGGCCAGTTCCAAGAGTCAGCCCCAGCATTTT.

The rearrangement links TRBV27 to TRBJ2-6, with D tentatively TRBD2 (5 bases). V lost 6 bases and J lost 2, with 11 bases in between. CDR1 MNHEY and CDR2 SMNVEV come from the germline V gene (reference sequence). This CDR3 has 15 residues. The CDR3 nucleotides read TGTGCCAGCAGGGACGTCGGGGCTGGGGCCAACGTCCTGACTTTC. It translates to CASRDVGAGANVLTF.

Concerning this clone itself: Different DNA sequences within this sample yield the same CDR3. CDR3 residues: CASSPQTGESSPLHF. CDR3 sequence (DNA): TGTGCCAGCAGTCCTCAAACAGGGGAAAGTTCACCCCTCCACTTT. The V call is TRBV6-5, the J call TRBJ1-6; 7 bases map to TRBD1. Germline V lookup: CDR1 MNHEY, CDR2 SVGAGI. CDR3 length equals 15 residues. V shed 5 bases and J 9 bases; nucleotides not matched to a gene: 10.

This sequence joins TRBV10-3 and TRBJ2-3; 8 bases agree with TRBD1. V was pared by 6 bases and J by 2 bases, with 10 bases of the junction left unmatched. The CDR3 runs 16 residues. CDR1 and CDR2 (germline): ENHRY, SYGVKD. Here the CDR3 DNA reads TGTGCCATCAGGGGTGACAGGGGTCAACTCACAGATACGCAGTATTTT. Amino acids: CAIRGDRGQLTDTQYF.

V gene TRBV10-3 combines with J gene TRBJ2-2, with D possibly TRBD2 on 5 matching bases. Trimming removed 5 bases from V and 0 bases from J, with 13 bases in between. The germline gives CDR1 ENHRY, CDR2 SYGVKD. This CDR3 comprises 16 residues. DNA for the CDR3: TGTGCCATCAGTATTAGTTCCGGGACGAACACCGGGGAGCTGTTTTTT. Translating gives CAISISSGTNTGELFF.

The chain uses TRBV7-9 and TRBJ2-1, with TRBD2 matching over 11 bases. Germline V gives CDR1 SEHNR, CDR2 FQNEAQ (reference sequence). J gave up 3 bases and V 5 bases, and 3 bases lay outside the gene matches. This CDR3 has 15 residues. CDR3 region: CASSQTSGGYNEQFF. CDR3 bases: TGTGCCAGCAGCCAAACTAGCGGGGGCTACAATGAGCAGTTCTTC.

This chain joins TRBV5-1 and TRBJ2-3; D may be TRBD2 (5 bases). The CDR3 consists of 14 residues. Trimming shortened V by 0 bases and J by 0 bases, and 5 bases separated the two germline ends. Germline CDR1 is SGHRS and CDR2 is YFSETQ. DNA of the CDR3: TGCGCCAGCAGCTTGGGGACTAGCACAGATACGCAGTATTTT. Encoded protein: CASSLGTSTDTQYF.

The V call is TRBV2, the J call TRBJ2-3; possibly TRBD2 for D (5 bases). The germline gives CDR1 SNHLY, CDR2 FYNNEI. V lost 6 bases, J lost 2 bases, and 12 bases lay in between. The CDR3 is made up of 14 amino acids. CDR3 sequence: CASRERHNTDTQYF. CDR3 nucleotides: TGTGCCAGCAGGGAGCGGCATAACACAGATACGCAGTATTTT.

The CDR3 sequence is CASSTIQGARTEAFF. The CDR3 nucleotides read TGTGCCAGCAGTACGATACAGGGGGCGCGCACTGAAGCTTTCTTT. This rearrangement joins TRBV6-5 to TRBJ1-1; 9 bases agree with TRBD1. The germline V gene has CDR1 MNHEY and CDR2 SVGAGI. V lost 5 bases to trimming and J lost 4 bases; unmatched junction nucleotides: 8. The CDR3 loop spans 15 amino acids.

CDR3 sequence (DNA): TGTGCCAGCTCACCACTCCGGGACACCCTAAACGAGCAGTACTTC. Translating gives CASSPLRDTLNEQYF. The chain employs TRBV18 and TRBJ2-7; D might be TRBD1 (6 bases). The germline CDR1 and CDR2 sequences are KGHSH and LQKENI. The V end was cut by 1 base, the J end by 5 bases, with 15 bases between. There are 15 residues in the CDR3. Using reference TRBV18 and TRBJ2-7 for the parts outside the CDR3, the full variable domain is NAGVMQNPRHLVRRRGQEARLRCSPMKGHSHVYWYRQLPEEGLKFMVYLQKENIIDESGMPKERFSAEFPKEGPSILRIQQVVRGDSAAYFCASSPLRDTLNEQYFGPGTRLTVT.

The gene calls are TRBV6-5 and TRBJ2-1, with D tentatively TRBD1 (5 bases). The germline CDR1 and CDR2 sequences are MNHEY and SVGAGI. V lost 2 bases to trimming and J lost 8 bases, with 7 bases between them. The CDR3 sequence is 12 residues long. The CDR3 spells CASSYQGHEQFF. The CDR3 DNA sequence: TGTGCCAGCAGTTACCAGGGCCATGAGCAGTTCTTC.

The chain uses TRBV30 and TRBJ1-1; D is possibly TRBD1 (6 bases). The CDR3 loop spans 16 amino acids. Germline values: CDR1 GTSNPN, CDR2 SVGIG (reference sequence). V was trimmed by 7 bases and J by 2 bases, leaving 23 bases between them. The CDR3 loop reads CASGRGAGGRNTEAFF. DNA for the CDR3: TGTGCCTCCGGTAGGGGCGCGGGGGGCCGAAACACTGAAGCTTTCTTT.

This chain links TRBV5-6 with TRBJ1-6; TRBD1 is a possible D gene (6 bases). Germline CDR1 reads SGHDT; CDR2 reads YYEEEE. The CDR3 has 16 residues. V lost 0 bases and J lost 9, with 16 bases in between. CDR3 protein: CASSLAPQGPGSPLHF. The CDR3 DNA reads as TGTGCCAGCAGCTTGGCCCCACAGGGCCCGGGTTCACCCCTCCACTTT.

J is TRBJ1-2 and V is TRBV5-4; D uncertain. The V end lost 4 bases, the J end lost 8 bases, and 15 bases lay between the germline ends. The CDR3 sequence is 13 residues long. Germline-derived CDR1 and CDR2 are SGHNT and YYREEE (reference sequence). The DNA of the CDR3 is TGTGCCAGCAGCCCGGGTCGATCGACGGGCTACACCTTC. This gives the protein CASSPGRSTGYTF.

The CDR3 DNA sequence: TGCGCCAGCAGACCCGGTGTTGGGGCCGGGACTGGCCATGAAAAACTGTTTTTT. Translation: CASRPGVGAGTGHEKLFF. This chain uses TRBV5-1 with TRBJ1-4; a weak D match, TRBD1 (5 bases). V dropped 5 bases and J dropped 6 bases, with 26 bases sitting between them. The germline V gene encodes CDR1 SGHRS and CDR2 YFSETQ. There are 18 residues in the CDR3.

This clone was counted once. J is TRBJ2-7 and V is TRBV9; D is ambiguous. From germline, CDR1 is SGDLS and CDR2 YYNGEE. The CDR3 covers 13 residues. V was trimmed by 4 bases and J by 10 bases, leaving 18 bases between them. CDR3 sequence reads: CASSTGESTIQYF. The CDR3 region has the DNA TGTGCCAGCAGCACGGGTGAATCTACGATCCAGTACTTC.